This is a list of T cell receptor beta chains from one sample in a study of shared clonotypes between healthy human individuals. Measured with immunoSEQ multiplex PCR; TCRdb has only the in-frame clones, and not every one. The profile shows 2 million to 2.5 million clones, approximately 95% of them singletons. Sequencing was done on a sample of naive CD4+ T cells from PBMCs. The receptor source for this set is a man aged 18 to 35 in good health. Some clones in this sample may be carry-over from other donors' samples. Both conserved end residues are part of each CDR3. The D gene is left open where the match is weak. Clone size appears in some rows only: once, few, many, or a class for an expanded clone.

TGTGCCAGCATTACGGAGGAGGGACATGGCTACACCTTC,CASITEEGHGYTF,-,13,TRBJ1-2,TRBV6-1,-
TGTGCCAGCAGCGCCTTAGGGGGAGCACGGGAGACCCAGTACTTC,CASSALGGARETQYF,-,15,TRBJ2-5,TRBV7-3,-
TGTGCCAGCAGCGGAACCCCGCTAGCGGGAGGGGTTAATGAGCAGTTCTTC,CASSGTPLAGGVNEQFF,once,17,TRBJ2-1,TRBV9,TRBD2
TGTGCCAGCAGCCCTTACAGCGCTTTTGACGAGCAGTACTTC,CASSPYSAFDEQYF,-,14,TRBJ2-7,TRBV28,-
TGTGCCAGCAGCTTGGTCCACGCGGGGCTTACCTACGAGCAGTACTTC,CASSLVHAGLTYEQYF,-,16,TRBJ2-7,TRBV5-6,-
TGTGCCACCAGCAGGCAGGGGAACTACAATGAGCAGTTCTTC,CATSRQGNYNEQFF,-,14,TRBJ2-1,TRBV15,-
TGCGCCAGCAGTTCTGCCAGGGGATATGGTGAAGCTTTCTTT,CASSSARGYGEAFF,-,14,TRBJ1-1,TRBV5-1,-
TGTGCCAGCGAATCGGCGGCAGGGCATAGCAATCAGCCCCAGCATTTT,CASESAAGHSNQPQHF,-,16,TRBJ1-5,TRBV28,-
TGTGCCAGCAGCTTCAGAGGGAGAGGTCCCTACGAGCAGTACTTC,CASSFRGRGPYEQYF,-,15,TRBJ2-7,TRBV7-9,-
TGTGCCAGCAGTTTTGGGGCCTTACCTGATACGCAGTATTTT,CASSFGALPDTQYF,-,14,TRBJ2-3,TRBV27,-
TGTGCCAGCAGGCCAACAGGGCACACCGGGGAGCTGTTTTTT,CASRPTGHTGELFF,-,14,TRBJ2-2,TRBV28,-
TGCGCCAGCAGCCAATACCTTGCGGGCATTCAGTACTTC,CASSQYLAGIQYF,-,13,TRBJ2-4,TRBV4-3,-
TGTGCCAGCAGTCTTTACGGGGGCCCGACAGATACGCAGTATTTT,CASSLYGGPTDTQYF,-,15,TRBJ2-3,TRBV6-1,-
TGTGCCAGCAGCTCGTCCAATGGCTACACCTTC,CASSSSNGYTF,-,11,TRBJ1-2,TRBV11-3,-
TGTGCCAGTACCTCTCCCCGGGACAGCTTCTATGGCTACACCTTC,CASTSPRDSFYGYTF,few,15,TRBJ1-2,TRBV19,TRBD1
TGTGCCAGCAGTGAAGGGGGTCAGGGCTACGAGCAGTACTTC,CASSEGGQGYEQYF,-,14,TRBJ2-7,TRBV2,-
TGTGCCAGCAGCCCCCATTTAGTGTCGGGGAGCTACACCTTC,CASSPHLVSGSYTF,-,14,TRBJ1-2,TRBV11-2,-
TGTGCCAGCAGTGATCCTAGCGGGAGCAATGAGCAGTTCTTC,CASSDPSGSNEQFF,-,14,TRBJ2-1,TRBV6-4,TRBD2
TGCAGCGTTGGGGGACGGAACACCGGGGAGCTGTTTTTT,CSVGGRNTGELFF,once,13,TRBJ2-2,TRBV29-1,-
TGTGCCAGCAGTGAACACATGAGCACTGAAGCTTTCTTT,CASSEHMSTEAFF,-,13,TRBJ1-1,TRBV6-1,-
TGTGCCAGCAGCGTAACAGCGGGATCAGAGACCCAGTACTTC,CASSVTAGSETQYF,-,14,TRBJ2-5,TRBV9,TRBD2
TGCGCCAGCAGCTTGTCTGTTATAACAGGGAGAACCGGGGAGCTGTTTTTT,CASSLSVITGRTGELFF,-,17,TRBJ2-2,TRBV5-1,-
TGTGCCGTCGGTGTGGATACGCAGTATTTT,CAVGVDTQYF,-,10,TRBJ2-3,TRBV10-3,-
TGTGCCAGCAGGCGGGGGCGAGGCTACACCTTC,CASRRGRGYTF,-,11,TRBJ1-2,TRBV28,-
TGTGCCAGCAGCGTAGGGCTAGCGGGAGACTCCTACGAGCAGTACTTC,CASSVGLAGDSYEQYF,-,16,TRBJ2-7,TRBV9,TRBD2
TGTGCCAGCAGTTTAGTAGGGACTAACTCCTACGAGCAGTACTTC,CASSLVGTNSYEQYF,-,15,TRBJ2-7,TRBV28,TRBD2
TGTGCCAGCAGCTTCGTCAGGGGGCTGGAGACCCAGTACTTC,CASSFVRGLETQYF,-,14,TRBJ2-5,TRBV7-9,TRBD1
TGTGCCAGCAGTGACCCGATGGGTGGGCTAGCGGGAACCAAAAACATTCAGTACTTC,CASSDPMGGLAGTKNIQYF,-,19,TRBJ2-4,TRBV6-4,TRBD2
TGTGCCAGCAAGGACAGGGCTTCTGATAGTAGCGGGACGCCCCCCTACGAGCAGTACTTC,CASKDRASDSSGTPPYEQYF,once,20,TRBJ2-7,TRBV27,-
TGTGCCAGCAGCTACACGAAGGGGGGGAGGCAAGAGACCCAGTACTTC,CASSYTKGGRQETQYF,few,16,TRBJ2-5,TRBV5-6,-
TGTGCCAGCAGCCCGAACAGGGGTAAGCAGTACTTC,CASSPNRGKQYF,-,12,TRBJ2-7,TRBV27,TRBD1
TGCGCCAGCAGCTCCCCCGGGGGGCAGATCGTTGGGGCAGATACGCAGTATTTT,CASSSPGGQIVGADTQYF,once,18,TRBJ2-3,TRBV5-1,-
TGCGCCAGCAGCATAAGACCTGAGAACACTGAAGCTTTCTTT,CASSIRPENTEAFF,-,14,TRBJ1-1,TRBV5-1,-
TGCAGCGTCCACAAGCAAGGGGCCGGGGAGCTGTTTTTT,CSVHKQGAGELFF,-,13,TRBJ2-2,TRBV29-1,-
TGTGCCAGCAGCGCAAAATTAGGACTAGCGGGAGTAAAAGGAGAGCAGTACTTC,CASSAKLGLAGVKGEQYF,-,18,TRBJ2-7,TRBV9,TRBD2
TGTGCCAGCAGCTTTAAGGAGGGGGTGCAGACCCAGTACTTC,CASSFKEGVQTQYF,-,14,TRBJ2-5,TRBV5-4,-
TGTGCCAGCAGCTCTTCGGGACAGGACCTTTCCTACGAGCAGTACTTC,CASSSSGQDLSYEQYF,once,16,TRBJ2-7,TRBV7-9,TRBD1
TGTGCCAGCAGCCTAAATTCACCCCTCCACTTT,CASSLNSPLHF,-,11,TRBJ1-6,TRBV7-9,-
TGTGCCAGCAGCCAAGCTAGCGGGAGGGTAGGCGAGCAGTACTTC,CASSQASGRVGEQYF,-,15,TRBJ2-7,TRBV7-2,TRBD2
TGTGCCATCGCGGATCGAAATACGCAGTATTTT,CAIADRNTQYF,-,11,TRBJ2-3,TRBV21-1,-
TGTGCCAGCAGCTTAATTGGTGGGGTGGGGACTAGCGGCACAGATACGCAGTATTTT,CASSLIGGVGTSGTDTQYF,-,19,TRBJ2-3,TRBV7-3,TRBD2
TGTGCCAGCTCACCACCAGCCGGCCCATACAATGAGCAGTTCTTC,CASSPPAGPYNEQFF,-,15,TRBJ2-1,TRBV18,-
TGTGCCAGCAGCTTTAGGACTAGCGGAAGCACAGATACGCAGTATTTT,CASSFRTSGSTDTQYF,-,16,TRBJ2-3,TRBV5-6,TRBD2
TGCGCCAGCAGCCAAGATCCCCCACCCTATAGCGGGAGAACCTACAATGAGCAGTTCTTC,CASSQDPPPYSGRTYNEQFF,-,20,TRBJ2-1,TRBV4-1,TRBD2
TGCGCCAGCAGCCCCAGGGTGGGAGTCACAGATACGCAGTATTTT,CASSPRVGVTDTQYF,-,15,TRBJ2-3,TRBV4-3,-
TGCGCCAGCAGCTTATCCAGAAACAATGAGCAGTTCTTC,CASSLSRNNEQFF,-,13,TRBJ2-1,TRBV5-1,-
TGTGCCAGCAGCCCCCAGGTAGGGGCTGGAAACACCATATATTTT,CASSPQVGAGNTIYF,-,15,TRBJ1-3,TRBV9,-
TGTGCCAGCAGCAAGTCGGACAGGGGGACTGAAGCTTTCTTT,CASSKSDRGTEAFF,-,14,TRBJ1-1,TRBV6-6,TRBD1
TGCGCCAGCAGCTTGGAGCGGGCGAACACTGAAGCTTTCTTT,CASSLERANTEAFF,-,14,TRBJ1-1,TRBV5-1,-
TGTGCCAGCAGCGAAATCCCGTATTCGGGGGGTTATGGCTACACCTTC,CASSEIPYSGGYGYTF,-,16,TRBJ1-2,TRBV9,-
TGTGCCAGCAGCTTCGCAGGGGGGTCTGAGCAGTTCTTC,CASSFAGGSEQFF,-,13,TRBJ2-1,TRBV7-9,-
TGTGCCAGCAGCTTGGGGGGCGGAGGGTCAGACTACGAGCAGTACTTC,CASSLGGGGSDYEQYF,-,16,TRBJ2-7,TRBV5-4,-
TGCGCCAGCAGCCCTATAGGACAGGGCACAGATACGCAGTATTTT,CASSPIGQGTDTQYF,-,15,TRBJ2-3,TRBV5-1,TRBD1
TGTGCCAGCAGTGAAGCCCCGTCGGTTTTCTACGAGCAGTACTTC,CASSEAPSVFYEQYF,-,15,TRBJ2-7,TRBV6-1,-
TGTGCCACCGGGCCGGCAGACTCCTACGAGCAGTACTTC,CATGPADSYEQYF,-,13,TRBJ2-7,TRBV27,-